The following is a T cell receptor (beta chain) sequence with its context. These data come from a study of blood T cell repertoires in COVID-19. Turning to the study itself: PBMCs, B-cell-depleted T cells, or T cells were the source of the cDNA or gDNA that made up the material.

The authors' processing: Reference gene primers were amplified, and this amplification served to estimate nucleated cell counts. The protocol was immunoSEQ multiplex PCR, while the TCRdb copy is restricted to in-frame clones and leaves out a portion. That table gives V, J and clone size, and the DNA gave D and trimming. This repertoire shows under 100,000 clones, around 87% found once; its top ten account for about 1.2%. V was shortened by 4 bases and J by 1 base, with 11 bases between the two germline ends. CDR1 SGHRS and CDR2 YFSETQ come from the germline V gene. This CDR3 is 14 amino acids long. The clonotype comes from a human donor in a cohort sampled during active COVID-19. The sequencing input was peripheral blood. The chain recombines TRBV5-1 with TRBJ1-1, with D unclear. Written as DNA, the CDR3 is TGCGCCAGCAGCCCGGAGGTAGGGAACACTGAAGCTTTCTTT. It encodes CASSPEVGNTEAFF.